The clone carrying this T cell receptor (beta chain) was seen only a few times. CDR3 regions were amplified by Arm-PCR using iRepertoire HTBI primers to build TCR beta libraries. One entry per CDR3 protein, called by TCRdb with MiXCR from the multiplex PCR reads. The sample lists 550,000 to 700,000 distinct CDR3 sequences; around 16% were seen once. As for time point: newly diagnosed GD, antithyroid drugs for less than 3 months. TCR sequences were obtained from RNA taken from PBMCs. CDR3 length: 15 amino acids. CDR1 and CDR2 (germline): SGHNT, YENEEA. V dropped 5 bases and J dropped 3; count of bases not matched to a gene: 6. The sample comes from a study of regulatory T cells in long-lasting Graves disease. The same data also went into a second study, on T cells in Graves' hyperthyroidism and ophthalmopathy. That paper notes: Hyperthyroidism in the patients, aged 18 to 65, was newly diagnosed and under 2 months in duration. Pregnant or lactating patients were excluded, as were those with uncontrolled infection or other autoimmune disease.

The receptor was derived from a man between 18 and 29 years old with Graves disease. The rearrangement links TRBV11-3 to TRBJ2-1, with TRBD2 matching 8 bases. The sample here was peripheral blood mononuclear cells (PBMCs), taken at new diagnosis, from a patient treated with antithyroid drugs. This chain's CDR3 is CASSRVLADYNEQFF. DNA of the CDR3: TGTGCCAGCAGCCGCGTACTAGCGGACTACAATGAGCAGTTCTTC.